Shown below are 28 T cell receptor beta chains from a single sample sequenced in a study of human T cells and chemical hapten exposure (dated by TCRdb to 2020 to 2022). Libraries came from RACE. Sequencing relied on a NextSeq 500. TCRdb ran its own pipeline on the public reads, namely fastp trimming at Q25 and MiXCR clone calling, and kept in-frame beta chains. A single entry per CDR3 protein holds the most common genes and DNA from its merged rows. This sample gives approximately 32,000 distinct CDR3 sequences in total; more than 5% of them show up just once. The top ten hold 4.5% to 7% of the sample. The time point label here, explained by the study, means: patch test 3, about 24 weeks after DPC sensitization. Sample treatment or condition, as interpreted from the label and publication: therapeutic diphenylcyclopropenone sensitization with weekly scalp DPC. This sample comprised whole blood, obtained in connection with sensitization to the hapten diphenylcyclopropenone (DPC). The receptor set was obtained from a man aged 25 to 40 with alopecia areata. Some clones in this sample may be carry-over from other donors' samples.

This clonotype was seen at least ten times. CDR3 loop: CASSTRDTSYEQYF. The DNA of the CDR3 is TGTGCCAGCAGTACACGGGACACATCCTACGAGCAGTACTTC. V is TRBV27 and J is TRBJ2-7; perhaps TRBD1 as D (6 bases). This CDR3 spans 14 amino acids. V was cut by 5 bases and J by 1 base, with 12 bases left in between. Germline values: CDR1 MNHEY, CDR2 SMNVEV (reference sequence).

The table lists this clonotype with many counts. The rearrangement joins TRBV4-1 to TRBJ2-1; TRBD1 agrees at 7 bases. This CDR3 comprises 14 residues. Germline assignment: CDR1 MGHRA and CDR2 YSYEKL. Losses at the gene ends were 3 bases for V and 8 bases for J; bases not matched to a gene: 7. The CDR3 DNA reads as TGCGCCAGCAGCCATTCGACAGGGAGTCATGAGCAGTTCTTC. Amino acids: CASSHSTGSHEQFF.

This clonotype appeared a few times. The rearrangement links TRBV27 to TRBJ1-2; a weak D match, TRBD1 (6 bases). CDR3 length equals 13 residues. Germline V gene data show CDR1 as MNHEY and CDR2 as SMNVEV (reference sequence). Trimming cost V 6 bases and J 4 bases, with 12 bases left between them. The CDR3 nucleotides are TGTGCCAGCAGATCAACAGGGCCCTATGGCTACACCTTC. This sequence encodes CASRSTGPYGYTF.

This clonotype was seen a handful of times. The chain employs TRBV11-2 and TRBJ2-7; either TRBD1 or TRBD2 may fit D (5 bases each). The V gene's germline CDR1 is SGHAT and CDR2 FQNNGV. V was clipped by 5 bases and J by 6 bases, with 11 bases between them. The CDR3 loop spans 12 amino acids. CDR3 loop: CASSPARGEQYF. The CDR3 coding sequence is TGTGCCAGCAGCCCCGCGAGGGGCGAGCAGTACTTC.

There are many counts of this clonotype. The chain uses TRBV7-8 and TRBJ2-3; 8 nucleotides align to TRBD1. The CDR3 extends over 14 amino acids. Germline V CDR1 and CDR2: SGHVS, FQNEAQ. With V trimmed by 0 bases and J by 11 bases, 7 bases remained unmatched. DNA of the CDR3: TGTGCCAGCAGCTTAGCGAGACAGGGGTCCCTGCAGTATTTT. Residues: CASSLARQGSLQYF.

This clonotype was found many times. This sequence joins TRBV7-6 and TRBJ1-1; D gene unclear. Germline V gene data show CDR1 as SGHVS and CDR2 as FNYEAQ. This CDR3 region has 15 residues. With 0 bases removed from V and 2 bases from J, the gap between germline ends came to 10 bases. The CDR3 nucleotides read TGTGCCAGCAGCTTAGCCTCCGATTCAAACACTGAAGCTTTCTTT. As protein: CASSLASDSNTEAFF.

At least ten counts were recorded for this clonotype. This chain uses TRBV14 with TRBJ1-1, with D uncertain. V lost 1 base and J lost 1, with 4 bases in between. The CDR3 has 13 amino acids. Germline-derived CDR1 and CDR2 are SGHDN and FVKESK. As DNA, the CDR3 is TGTGCCAGCAGCCAAGGGCGGAACACTGAAGCTTTCTTT. Encoded protein: CASSQGRNTEAFF.

The table lists this clonotype with many counts. The chain combines TRBV4-3 with TRBJ1-1; no definite D call. Germline assignment: CDR1 LGHNA and CDR2 YSLEER. V was clipped by 0 bases and J by 6 bases, with 14 bases between them. This CDR3 spans 15 amino acids. CDR3 bases: TGCGCCAGCAGCCAAGATGGCCAGCCCGGGGCTGAAGCTTTCTTT. Protein product: CASSQDGQPGAEAFF.

This clonotype was counted a few times. This chain joins TRBV20-1 and TRBJ2-5; no definite D call. This CDR3 region has 14 residues. V lost 3 bases, J lost 5 bases, and 16 bases lay in between. The germline V gene has CDR1 DFQATT and CDR2 SNEGSKA (reference sequence). CDR3: CSASNPTDEETQYF. CDR3 sequence (DNA): TGCAGTGCTAGCAACCCTACGGACGAGGAGACCCAGTACTTC.

By sample share, this clonotype is medium-sized. J is TRBJ2-1 and V is TRBV19; a weak D match, TRBD2 (5 bases). Germline V gene data show CDR1 as LNHDA and CDR2 as SQIVND (reference sequence). Trimming left V 4 bases short and J 4 bases short, with 14 bases between. This CDR3 spans 15 amino acids. The DNA of the CDR3 is TGTGCCAGTAGTAGTTCTAGCCCACTTTACAATGAGCAGTTCTTC. Amino acid sequence: CASSSSSPLYNEQFF.

This clonotype showed up many times. V and J are TRBV7-8 and TRBJ2-7, with D possibly being TRBD2 (6 bases). Trimming removed 5 bases from V and 0 bases from J, with 14 bases in between. The CDR3 totals 15 residues. Germline CDR1 and CDR2: SGHVS and FQNEAQ. CDR3 protein: CASSPGTYPSYEQYF. In DNA, the CDR3 is TGTGCCAGCAGCCCCGGGACTTACCCCTCCTACGAGCAGTACTTC.

This clonotype was observed many times. The genes are TRBV12-3 or TRBV12-4 and TRBJ1-5; the match to TRBD1 covers 10 bases. The junction had 3 bases not matched to a gene; V was cut back by 6 bases and J by 4 bases. The CDR3 extends over 14 amino acids. The CDR3 here is CASRPGQGNQPQHF. The CDR3, as DNA: TGTGCCAGCAGACCGGGACAGGGGAATCAGCCCCAGCATTTT.

At least ten counts were recorded for this clonotype. This chain joins TRBV13 and TRBJ2-7; 8 bases line up with TRBD1. Trimming removed 5 bases from V and 3 bases from J; junction bases left unmatched: 3. Germline V gene lookup returns CDR1 PRHDT and CDR2 FYEKMQ (reference sequence). The CDR3 consists of 13 residues. The CDR3 DNA reads as TGTGCCAGCAGCCGACAGGGGATCTACGAGCAGTACTTC. Translating gives CASSRQGIYEQYF.

This clonotype was counted at least ten times. The V and J genes are TRBV3-1 and TRBJ2-5; TRBD2 matches 9 bases. V lost 3 bases, J lost 0 bases, and 5 bases stayed unmatched. Germline-derived CDR1 and CDR2 are LGHDT and YNNKEL (reference sequence). The CDR3 has 16 residues. CDR3 sequence (DNA): TGTGCCAGCAGCCAGGGCGGGGGGGTCCACCAAGAGACCCAGTACTTC. Encoded protein: CASSQGGGVHQETQYF.

In the case of this clonotype: This CDR3 fails to terminate in the conserved phenylalanine or tryptophan, so it likely reflects a read error. This rearrangement joins TRBV11-2 to TRBJ2-3; 8 nucleotides line up with TRBD1. The CDR3 runs 14 residues. Trimming took 6 bases from V and 2 from J; bases not matched to a gene: 4. Per the germline V gene, CDR1 is SGHAT and CDR2 is FQNNGV. This CDR3 reads CASRRDRITDTQYS. DNA for the CDR3: TGTGCCAGCAGACGGGACAGGATCACAGATACGCAGTATTCT.

This clonotype has at least ten counts. The V and J genes are TRBV29-1 and TRBJ1-1, with TRBD1 matching 7 bases. Germline V gene sequence: CDR1 SQVTM, CDR2 ANQGSEA. The CDR3 is 13 amino acids. Losses at the gene ends were 3 bases for V and 0 bases for J; bases not matched to a gene: 1. CDR3 residues: CSVEGQMNTEAFF. CDR3 nucleotide sequence: TGCAGCGTTGAGGGACAGATGAACACTGAAGCTTTCTTT.

In its sample, this clonotype was seen many times. The chain employs TRBV7-9 and TRBJ2-5; D is unclear. The CDR3 is made up of 12 amino acids. Germline V gene data show CDR1 as SEHNR and CDR2 as FQNEAQ (reference sequence). The V and J ends lost 2 bases and 1 base respectively, with 2 bases between them. The CDR3 loop is CASSLIQETQYF. The CDR3 coding sequence is TGTGCCAGCAGCTTAATCCAAGAGACCCAGTACTTC.

This clonotype showed up many times. V and J are TRBV6-5 and TRBJ2-7, with D possibly TRBD2 on 5 matching bases. This CDR3 region has 12 residues. V gave up 7 bases and J gave up 7 bases, with 14 bases separating them. In germline, CDR1 is MNHEY, CDR2 SVGAGI. CDR3 amino acids: CASTASSLEQYF. In nucleotides, the CDR3 is TGTGCCAGCACGGCTAGCTCCCTGGAGCAGTACTTC.

Ten or more counts support this clonotype. This sequence joins TRBV24-1 and TRBJ1-4; D remains unclear. CDR1 KGHDR and CDR2 SFDVKD come from the germline V gene. Trimming shortened V by 7 bases and J by 8 bases, and 7 bases separated the two germline ends. This CDR3 comprises 11 residues. The CDR3 region is CATRHYEKLFF. The CDR3 nucleotides are TGTGCCACCAGACATTACGAAAAACTGTTTTTT.

At least ten counts were recorded for this clonotype. V is TRBV15 and J is TRBJ1-4; maybe TRBD1 (5 bases). The CDR3 is made up of 12 amino acids. Germline lookup yields CDR1 LNHNV and CDR2 YYDKDF (reference sequence). CDR3 sequence: CGTGTGEEKLFF. The DNA for the CDR3 is TGTGGGACCGGGACGGGGGAGGAAAAACTGTTTTTT.

This clonotype was counted at least ten times. The chain recombines TRBV12-3 or TRBV12-4 with TRBJ1-5; 7 bases align to TRBD1. This CDR3 has 13 amino acids. The V segment lost 6 bases and the J segment 3 bases; nucleotides outside the gene matches: 2. For the CDR3, the DNA is TGTGCCAGCAGGGGACAGCTCAATCAGCCCCAGCATTTT. Its protein product is CASRGQLNQPQHF.

This clonotype was seen at least ten times. This CDR3 is CSARRVAGGPTDTQYF. CDR3 DNA sequence: TGCAGTGCTAGACGCGTAGCGGGAGGGCCCACAGATACGCAGTATTTT. The chain carries TRBV20-1 and TRBJ2-3; 11 bases line up with TRBD2. With 2 bases clipped from V and 2 bases from J, the junction kept 6 bases outside the gene matches. This CDR3 comprises 16 residues. Germline V gene lookup returns CDR1 DFQATT and CDR2 SNEGSKA (reference sequence).

Many counts were recorded for this clonotype. This chain links TRBV29-1 with TRBJ1-2; TRBD1 aligns across 9 bases. Germline loops: CDR1 SQVTM, CDR2 ANQGSEA. This CDR3 region has 13 residues. The V and J ends lost 5 bases and 4 bases, in that order; junction bases with no gene match: 5. The CDR3 protein is CSVTGGRVYGYTF. CDR3 nucleotide sequence: TGCAGCGTTACAGGGGGCAGGGTCTATGGCTACACCTTC.

This clonotype was observed at least ten times. The gene calls are TRBV5-1 and TRBJ2-2; the match to TRBD2 covers 9 bases. Germline V gene data show CDR1 as SGHRS and CDR2 as YFSETQ. The CDR3 totals 18 residues. V was clipped by 4 bases and J by 7 bases; unmatched bases: 17. CDR3 nucleotide sequence: TGCGCCAGCAGCCTGACCCCACCGGGACTAGCAACGATCGGGGAGCTGTTTTTT. It translates to CASSLTPPGLATIGELFF. Using reference TRBV5-1 and TRBJ2-2 for the parts outside the CDR3, the full variable domain is KAGVTQTPRYLIKTRGQQVTLSCSPISGHRSVSWYQQTPGQGLQFLFEYFSETQRNKGNFPGRFSGRQFSNSRSEMNVSTLELGDSALYLCASSLTPPGLATIGELFFGEGSRLTVL.

As to this clonotype: A single base separates this from a much larger clone, so it may be a read error. V gene TRBV11-1 combines with J gene TRBJ2-2; 10 nucleotides line up with TRBD2. In germline, CDR1 is SGHAT, CDR2 FQDESV (reference sequence). The CDR3 consists of 16 residues. The CDR3, as DNA: TGTGCCAGCAGCGCAGGACTAGCGGAGAACACCGGGAAGCTGTTTTTT. Translation gives CASSAGLAENTGKLFF.

This clonotype was picked up many times. The chain links TRBV4-3 to TRBJ2-7; 9 bases are a match to TRBD1. The CDR3 covers 15 residues. The V gene's germline CDR1 is LGHNA and CDR2 YSLEER. The trim removed 0 bases at V and 3 bases at J, leaving 3 bases unmatched. In DNA, the CDR3 is TGCGCCAGCAGCCAAGAACAGGGGGCAAGCTACGAGCAGTACTTC. It translates to CASSQEQGASYEQYF.

This clonotype was recorded at least ten times. The J gene is TRBJ2-1, the V gene TRBV12-3 or TRBV12-4, with 7 bases that match TRBD2. The CDR3 covers 15 residues. The V and J ends lost 6 bases and 10 bases, in that order; junction bases with no gene match: 15. The CDR3 loop is CASSTRKAGFKEQFF. Written as DNA, the CDR3 is TGTGCCAGCAGCACCCGGAAAGCGGGATTCAAAGAGCAGTTCTTC.

This clonotype was observed many times. V and J are TRBV11-2 and TRBJ1-1; a weak D match, TRBD1 (5 bases). Trimming removed 0 bases from V and 0 bases from J, with 20 bases in between. The CDR3 sequence is 19 residues long. Germline CDR1 and CDR2: SGHAT and FQNNGV. The CDR3: CASSLEGGALRSLNTEAFF. DNA for the CDR3: TGTGCCAGCAGCTTAGAGGGGGGTGCACTTCGGAGTTTGAACACTGAAGCTTTCTTT.